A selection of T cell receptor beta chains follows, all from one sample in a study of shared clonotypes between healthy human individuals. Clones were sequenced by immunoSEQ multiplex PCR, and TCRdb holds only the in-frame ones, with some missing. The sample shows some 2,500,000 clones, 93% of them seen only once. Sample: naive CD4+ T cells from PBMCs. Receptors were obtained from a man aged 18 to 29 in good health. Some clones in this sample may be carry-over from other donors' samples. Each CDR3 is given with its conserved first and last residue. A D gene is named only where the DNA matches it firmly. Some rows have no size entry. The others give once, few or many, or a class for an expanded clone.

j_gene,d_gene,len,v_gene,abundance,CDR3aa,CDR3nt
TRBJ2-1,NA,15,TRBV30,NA,CAWSPLARTYNEQFF,TGTGCCTGGAGTCCTCTAGCACGAACCTACAATGAGCAGTTCTTC
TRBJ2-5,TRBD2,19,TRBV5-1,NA,CASSPLRGGSGAVQETQYF,TGCGCCAGCAGCCCACTTAGGGGAGGTAGCGGGGCAGTCCAAGAGACCCAGTACTTC
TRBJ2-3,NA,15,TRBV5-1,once,CASSLNLAGTDTQYF,TGCGCCAGCAGCTTGAACCTAGCTGGGACAGATACGCAGTATTTT
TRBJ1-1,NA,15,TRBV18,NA,CASSPRADTNTEAFF,TGTGCCAGCTCACCACGGGCAGATACGAACACTGAAGCTTTCTTT
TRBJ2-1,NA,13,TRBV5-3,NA,CARSFIGGNEQFF,TGTGCCAGAAGCTTTATTGGGGGCAATGAGCAGTTCTTC
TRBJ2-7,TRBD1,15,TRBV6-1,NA,CASSATGQASYEQYF,TGTGCCAGCAGTGCGACGGGACAGGCCTCCTACGAGCAGTACTTC
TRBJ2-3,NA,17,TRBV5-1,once,CASSPLGATGSTDTQYF,TGCGCCAGCAGCCCCCTCGGGGCAACTGGGAGCACAGATACGCAGTATTTT
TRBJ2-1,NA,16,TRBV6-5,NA,CASSYYRGTNYNEQFF,TGTGCCAGCAGTTACTATAGGGGAACGAACTACAATGAGCAGTTCTTC
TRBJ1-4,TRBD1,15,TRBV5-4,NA,CASSLEGTGNEKLFF,TGTGCCAGCAGCTTGGAAGGGACAGGGAATGAAAAACTGTTTTTT
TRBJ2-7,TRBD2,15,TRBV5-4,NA,CASSLDGLAGYEQYF,TGTGCCAGCAGCCTAGACGGGCTAGCGGGCTACGAGCAGTACTTC
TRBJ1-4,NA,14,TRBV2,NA,CASSEALRQGTLFF,TGTGCCAGCAGTGAAGCGCTTCGGCAGGGGACACTGTTTTTT
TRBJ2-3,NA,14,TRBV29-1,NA,CSAQQGGRTDTQYF,TGCAGCGCGCAACAGGGGGGGAGGACAGATACGCAGTATTTT
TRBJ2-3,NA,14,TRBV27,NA,CASRPRISSDTQYF,TGTGCCAGCAGGCCCCGGATATCATCAGATACGCAGTATTTT
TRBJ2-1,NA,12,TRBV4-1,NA,CASLSNYNEQFF,TGCGCCAGCCTTTCCAACTACAATGAGCAGTTCTTC
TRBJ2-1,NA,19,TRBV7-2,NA,CASSLAMTGRRGEYNEQFF,TGTGCCAGCAGCTTAGCGATGACAGGTCGTCGCGGTGAGTACAATGAGCAGTTCTTC
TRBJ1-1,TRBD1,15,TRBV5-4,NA,CASSPGGQRFTEAFF,TGTGCCAGCAGCCCAGGGGGACAGAGGTTCACTGAAGCTTTCTTT
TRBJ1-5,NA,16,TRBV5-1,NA,CASSLAGTDSNQPQHF,TGCGCCAGCAGCTTAGCCGGGACGGATAGCAATCAGCCCCAGCATTTT
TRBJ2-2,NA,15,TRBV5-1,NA,CASSLVTVNTGELFF,TGCGCCAGCAGCTTGGTGACGGTGAACACCGGGGAGCTGTTTTTT
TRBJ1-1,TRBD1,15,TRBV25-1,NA,CASSDPTGGDTEAFF,TGTGCCAGCAGTGACCCAACAGGGGGTGACACTGAAGCTTTCTTT
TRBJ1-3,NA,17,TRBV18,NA,CASSPQGQGSVGNTIYF,TGTGCCAGCTCACCACAGGGGCAGGGAAGCGTCGGAAACACCATATATTTT
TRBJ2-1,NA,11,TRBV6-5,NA,CASSYGNEQFF,TGTGCCAGCAGTTACGGTAATGAGCAGTTCTTC
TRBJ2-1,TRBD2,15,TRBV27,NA,CASSFLPPRGNEQFF,TGTGCCAGCAGTTTTTTACCCCCGCGGGGGAATGAGCAGTTCTTC
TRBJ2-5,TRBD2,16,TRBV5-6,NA,CASSPGLAGGGETQYF,TGTGCCAGCAGCCCGGGACTAGCGGGAGGCGGAGAGACCCAGTACTTC
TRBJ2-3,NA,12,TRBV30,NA,CAWSLGGGTQYF,TGTGCCTGGAGTCTCGGAGGAGGTACGCAGTATTTT
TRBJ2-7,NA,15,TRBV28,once,CASSSGSLYSYEQYF,TGTGCCAGCAGTTCGGGCAGCCTTTACTCCTACGAGCAGTACTTC
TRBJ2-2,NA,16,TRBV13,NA,CASSFSLGGNTGELFF,TGTGCCAGCAGTTTTTCGTTAGGGGGGAACACCGGGGAGCTGTTTTTT